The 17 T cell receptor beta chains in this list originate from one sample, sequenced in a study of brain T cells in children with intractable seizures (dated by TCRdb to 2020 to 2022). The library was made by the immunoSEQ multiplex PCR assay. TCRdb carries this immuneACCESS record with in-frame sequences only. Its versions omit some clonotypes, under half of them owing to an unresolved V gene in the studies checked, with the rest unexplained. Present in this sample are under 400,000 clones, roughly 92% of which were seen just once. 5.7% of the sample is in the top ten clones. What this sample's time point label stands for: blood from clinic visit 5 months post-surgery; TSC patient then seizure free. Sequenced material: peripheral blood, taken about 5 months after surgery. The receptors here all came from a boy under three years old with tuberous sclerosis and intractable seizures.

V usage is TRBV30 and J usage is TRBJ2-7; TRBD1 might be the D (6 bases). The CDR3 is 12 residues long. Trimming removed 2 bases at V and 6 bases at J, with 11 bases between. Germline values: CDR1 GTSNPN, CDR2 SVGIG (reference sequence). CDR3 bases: TGTGCCTGGAGTACTGGGGGCTCCGAGCAGTACTTC. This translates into CAWSTGGSEQYF.

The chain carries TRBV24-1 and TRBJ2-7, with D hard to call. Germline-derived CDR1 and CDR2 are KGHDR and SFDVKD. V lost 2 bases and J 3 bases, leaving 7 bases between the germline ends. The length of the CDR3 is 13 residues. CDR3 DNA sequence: TGTGCCACCAGTGATTCCGGCAACTACGAGCAGTACTTC. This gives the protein CATSDSGNYEQYF.

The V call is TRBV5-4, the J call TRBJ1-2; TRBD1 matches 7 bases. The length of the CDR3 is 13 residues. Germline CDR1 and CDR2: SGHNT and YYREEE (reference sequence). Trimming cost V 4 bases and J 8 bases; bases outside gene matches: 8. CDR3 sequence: CASSEDDRDGYTF. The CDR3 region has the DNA TGTGCCAGCAGCGAAGATGACAGGGACGGCTACACCTTC.

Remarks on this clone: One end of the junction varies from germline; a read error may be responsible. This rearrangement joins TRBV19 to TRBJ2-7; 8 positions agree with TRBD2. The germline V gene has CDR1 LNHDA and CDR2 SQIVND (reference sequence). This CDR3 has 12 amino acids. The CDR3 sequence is CASDLLLADPHF. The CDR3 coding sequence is TGTGCCAGTGATTTATTACTAGCGGACCCTCACTTC.

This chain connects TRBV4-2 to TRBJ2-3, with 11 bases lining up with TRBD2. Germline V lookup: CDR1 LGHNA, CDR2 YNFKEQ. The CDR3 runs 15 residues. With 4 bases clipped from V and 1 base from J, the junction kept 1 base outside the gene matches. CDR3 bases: TGTGCCAGCAGCCCACTAGCGGGAGGCACAGATACGCAGTATTTT. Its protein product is CASSPLAGGTDTQYF.

The CDR3 DNA reads as TGTGCCAGCAGCTTAGAGGGGACAGGGACAGATACGCAGTATTTT. It yields the protein CASSLEGTGTDTQYF. The V call is TRBV7-2, the J call TRBJ2-3; 9 nucleotides match TRBD1. V trimming: 1 base; J trimming: 3 bases; junction bases outside the gene matches: 2. CDR3 length: 15 residues. From germline, CDR1 is SGHTA and CDR2 FQGNSA.

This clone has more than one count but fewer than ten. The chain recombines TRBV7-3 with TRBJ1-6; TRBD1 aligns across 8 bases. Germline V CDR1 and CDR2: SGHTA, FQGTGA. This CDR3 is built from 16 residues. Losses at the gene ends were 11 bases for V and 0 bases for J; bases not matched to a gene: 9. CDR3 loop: CAVRTGRGSYNSPLHF. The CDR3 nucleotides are TGTGCCGTAAGGACAGGGCGAGGCTCCTATAATTCACCCCTCCACTTT. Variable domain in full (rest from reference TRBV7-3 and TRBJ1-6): GAGVSQTPSNKVTEKGKYVELRCDPISGHTALYWYRQSLGQGPEFLIYFQGTGAADDSGLPNDRFFAVRPEGSVSTLKIQRTERGDSAVYLCAVRTGRGSYNSPLHFGNGTRLTVT.

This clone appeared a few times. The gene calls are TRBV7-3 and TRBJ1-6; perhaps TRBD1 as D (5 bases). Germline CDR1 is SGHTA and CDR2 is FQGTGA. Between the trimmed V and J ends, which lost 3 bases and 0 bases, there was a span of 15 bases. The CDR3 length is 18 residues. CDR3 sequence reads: CASSFATDNDSYNSPLHF. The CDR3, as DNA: TGTGCCAGCAGCTTTGCGACAGACAATGACTCCTATAATTCACCCCTCCACTTT.

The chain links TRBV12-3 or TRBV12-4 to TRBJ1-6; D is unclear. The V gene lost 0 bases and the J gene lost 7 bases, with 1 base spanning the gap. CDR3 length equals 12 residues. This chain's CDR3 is CASSLANSPLHF. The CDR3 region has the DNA TGTGCCAGCAGTTTAGCGAATTCACCCCTCCACTTT.

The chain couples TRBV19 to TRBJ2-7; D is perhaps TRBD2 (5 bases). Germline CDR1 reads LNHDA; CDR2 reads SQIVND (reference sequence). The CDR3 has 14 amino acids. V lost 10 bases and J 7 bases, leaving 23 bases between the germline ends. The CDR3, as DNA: TGTGCCACCATGAGTGGAGCAGACTACGGAGAGCAGTACTTC. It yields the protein CATMSGADYGEQYF.

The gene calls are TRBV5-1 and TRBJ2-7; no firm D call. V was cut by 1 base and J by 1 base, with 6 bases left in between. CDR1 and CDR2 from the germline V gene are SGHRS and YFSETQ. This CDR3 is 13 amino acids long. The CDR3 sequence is CASSLLLSYEQYF. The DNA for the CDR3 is TGCGCCAGCAGCTTGCTTTTGTCCTACGAGCAGTACTTC.

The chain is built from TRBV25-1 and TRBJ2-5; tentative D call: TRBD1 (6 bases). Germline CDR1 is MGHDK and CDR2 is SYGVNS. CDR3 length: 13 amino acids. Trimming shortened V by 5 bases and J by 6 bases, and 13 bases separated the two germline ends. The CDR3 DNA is TGTGCCAGCAGTACAGGGTCGTGGAAGACCCAGTACTTC. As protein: CASSTGSWKTQYF.

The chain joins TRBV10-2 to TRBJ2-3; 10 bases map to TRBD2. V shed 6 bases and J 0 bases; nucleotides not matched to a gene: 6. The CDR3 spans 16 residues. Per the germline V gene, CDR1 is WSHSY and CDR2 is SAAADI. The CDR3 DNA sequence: TGCGCCAGCAGCGTCAGCGGGGGGGCGAGCACAGATACGCAGTATTTT. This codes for CASSVSGGASTDTQYF.

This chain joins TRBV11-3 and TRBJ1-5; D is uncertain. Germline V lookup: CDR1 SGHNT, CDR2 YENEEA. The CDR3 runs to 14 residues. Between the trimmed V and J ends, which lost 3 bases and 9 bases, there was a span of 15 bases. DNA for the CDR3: TGTGCCAGCAGCTTCAGCTCACGGGGAAGGCCCCAGCATTTT. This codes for CASSFSSRGRPQHF.

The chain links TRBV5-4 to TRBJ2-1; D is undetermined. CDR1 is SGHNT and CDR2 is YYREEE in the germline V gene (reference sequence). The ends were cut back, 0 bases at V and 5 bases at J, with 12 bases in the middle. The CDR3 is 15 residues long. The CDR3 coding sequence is TGTGCCAGCAGCTTGGTTGATATCCCCCACAATGAGCAGTTCTTC. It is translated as CASSLVDIPHNEQFF.

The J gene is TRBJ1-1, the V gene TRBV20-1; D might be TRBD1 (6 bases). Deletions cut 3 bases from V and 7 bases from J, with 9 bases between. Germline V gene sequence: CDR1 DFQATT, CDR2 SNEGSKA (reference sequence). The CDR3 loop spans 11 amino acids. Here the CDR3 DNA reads TGCAGTGCTAGGCGGGACATTGAAGCTTTCTTT. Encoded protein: CSARRDIEAFF.

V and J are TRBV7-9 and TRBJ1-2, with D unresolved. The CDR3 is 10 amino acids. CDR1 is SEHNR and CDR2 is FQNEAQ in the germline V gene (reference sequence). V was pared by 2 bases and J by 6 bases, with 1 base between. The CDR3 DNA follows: TGTGCCAGCAGCTTACATGGCTACACCTTC. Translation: CASSLHGYTF. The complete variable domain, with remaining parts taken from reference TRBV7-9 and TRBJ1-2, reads DTGVSQNPRHKITKRGQNVTFRCDPISEHNRLYWYRQTLGQGPEFLTYFQNEAQLEKSRLLSDRFSAERPKGSFSTLEIQRTEQGDSAMYLCASSLHGYTFGSGTRLTVV.